A selection of T cell receptor beta chains follows, all from one sample in a study of control samples from healthy donors and cancer patients. TCRdb's copy holds only in-frame clones and misses some; the assay was immunoSEQ multiplex PCR. The sample has more than 25,000 clones; approximately 93% are singletons. The source material was blood. These receptor sequences come from a man between 60 and 75 years old in good health. CDR3s include the opening cysteine and the closing phenylalanine or tryptophan. D genes are given only for firm matches. Not all rows give a size; the values are once, few, many and, for expanded clones, a class.

>TRBJ1-5|-|once|TRBV28
TGTGCCAGCAGTTTAGGTGCAGCGAGCAATCAGCCCCAGCATTTT
CASSLGAASNQPQHF
>TRBJ1-3|TRBD1|-|TRBV23-1
TGCGCCAGCAGGTTACAGGGGCGAAACTCTGGAAACACCATATATTTT
CASRLQGRNSGNTIYF
>TRBJ2-7|-|few|TRBV6-2/TRBV6-3
TGTGCCAGCAGCCTGGAGAACTACGAGCAGTACTTC
CASSLENYEQYF
>TRBJ1-1|-|-|TRBV18
TGTGCCAGCCGAAAGGACGGCATGAACACTGAAGCTTTCTTT
CASRKDGMNTEAFF
>TRBJ1-2|-|-|TRBV10-2
TGCGCCAGCAGTGAGGGGCCCGCTAACTATGGCTACACCTTC
CASSEGPANYGYTF
>TRBJ2-4|TRBD1|-|TRBV6-6
TGTGCCAGCAGTTACACCCAGGGGGATAGAAACATTCAGTACTTC
CASSYTQGDRNIQYF
>TRBJ1-1|-|-|TRBV30
TGTGCCTGGAGTGTACCGCCCGGGCGGGCTTTCTTT
CAWSVPPGRAFF
>TRBJ2-5|TRBD2|-|TRBV7-2
TGTGCCAGCAGCTTAGGGGGCGGGGGGCTGGAGACCCAGTACTTC
CASSLGGGGLETQYF
>TRBJ1-5|TRBD1|-|TRBV10-3
TGTGCCATCAGTGGACAGGGCGGTCAGCCCCAGCATTTT
CAISGQGGQPQHF
>TRBJ1-4|-|-|TRBV5-5
TGTGCCAGCAGCTCCCCCGTGGCGGGTTCAAAGGAAAAACTGTTTTTT
CASSSPVAGSKEKLFF
>TRBJ1-1|-|-|TRBV7-3
TGTGCCAGCAGCTCTTACATGAACACTGAAGCTTTCTTT
CASSSYMNTEAFF
>TRBJ1-1|TRBD1|-|TRBV11-3
TGTGCCAGCAGCACCCGGACAGGGGCTGAAGCTTTCTTT
CASSTRTGAEAFF
>TRBJ1-2|TRBD1|once|TRBV3-1/TRBV3-2
TGTGCCAGCAGCCTTGGACAGGACCGTGTGTGTCGGTATGGCTACACCTTC
CASSLGQDRVCRYGYTF
>TRBJ1-2|-|-|TRBV30
TGTGCTCGGATGGGATTCGATGGCTACACCTTC
CARMGFDGYTF
>TRBJ2-2|-|-|TRBV9
TGTGCCAGCAGCGTAGGTACGGCTGGGGAGCTGTTTTTT
CASSVGTAGELFF